Listed here are 27 T cell receptor beta chains from one sample, sequenced in a study of blood T cell repertoires in COVID-19. Clones were read by immunoSEQ multiplex PCR, and TCRdb kept only the in-frame ones, dropping some. The table lists about 160,000 clones, approximately 80% of them singletons. Sequences were obtained from PBMCs or T cells enriched from blood (not recorded which). These TCRs come from a woman between 45 and 60 years old who had recovered from COVID-19.

This clone was counted once. V usage is TRBV7-9 and J usage is TRBJ1-4, with 7 bases matching TRBD1. Germline CDR1 is SEHNR and CDR2 is FQNEAQ (reference sequence). The CDR3 is 17 amino acids. The ends lost 2 bases at V and 8 bases at J; junction bases unmatched: 14. DNA for the CDR3: TGTGCCAGCAGCTTAACTGTTGAGGGGGCAGAACGGGAAAAACTGTTTTTT. It specifies CASSLTVEGAEREKLFF.

V and J are TRBV13 and TRBJ2-7, with TRBD2 matching 11 bases. Germline assignment: CDR1 PRHDT and CDR2 FYEKMQ (reference sequence). The junction had 12 bases not matched to a gene; V was cut back by 6 bases and J by 5 bases. This CDR3 is 16 amino acids long. The CDR3 nucleotides are TGTGCCAGCAGACAAGCGTTTAGCGGGGGGGCCCACGAGCAGTACTTC. Translation gives CASRQAFSGGAHEQYF.

This clone showed up just a few times. The genes are TRBV19 and TRBJ1-5; a possible D gene is TRBD1 (5 bases). Germline V gene sequence: CDR1 LNHDA, CDR2 SQIVND (reference sequence). The CDR3 consists of 15 residues. The V end lost 6 bases, the J end lost 6 bases, and 18 bases lay between the germline ends. The CDR3 loop is CASSPTGLKGQPQHF. Here the CDR3 DNA reads TGTGCCAGTAGCCCAACGGGACTGAAGGGTCAGCCCCAGCATTTT.

The chain is built from TRBV19 and TRBJ2-1; 13 bases agree with TRBD2. V lost 3 bases and J lost 6; bases outside the gene matches: 14. The germline V gene encodes CDR1 LNHDA and CDR2 SQIVND (reference sequence). The length of the CDR3 is 19 residues. The CDR3 DNA follows: TGTGCCAGTAGTATGTCCCCCCCTGGGACTAGCGGGACTATCAATGAGCAGTTCTTC. This codes for CASSMSPPGTSGTINEQFF.

V is TRBV3-1 (or the pseudogene TRBV3-2) and J is TRBJ2-2; D gene unclear. Trimming shortened V by 0 bases and J by 2 bases, and 7 bases separated the two germline ends. This CDR3 spans 15 amino acids. CDR1 is LGHDT and CDR2 is YNNKEL in the germline V gene (reference sequence). The DNA for the CDR3 is TGTGCCAGCAGCCAAGATGAGGTTAACACCGGGGAGCTGTTTTTT. Translating it yields CASSQDEVNTGELFF.

The chain is built from TRBV11-2 and TRBJ2-3; possible D gene TRBD1, 5 bases. In germline, CDR1 is SGHAT, CDR2 FQNNGV. The CDR3 sequence is 13 residues long. With 5 bases removed from V and 8 bases from J, the gap between germline ends came to 14 bases. In DNA form, the CDR3 reads TGTGCCAGCAGCCAGGAGAGGCAGGGTACGCAGTATTTT. This translates into CASSQERQGTQYF. Looking up the rest from reference TRBV11-2 and TRBJ2-3 gives the full variable domain: EAGVAQSPRYKIIEKRQSVAFWCNPISGHATLYWYQQILGQGPKLLIQFQNNGVVDDSQLPKDRFSAERLKGVDSTLKIQPAKLEDSAVYLCASSQERQGTQYFGPGTRLTVL.

This chain joins TRBV12-3 or TRBV12-4 and TRBJ1-1, with D tentatively TRBD1 (6 bases). The CDR3 loop spans 12 amino acids. The DNA of the CDR3 is TGTGGGACCCGACAGGATTGGGGTGAAGCTTTCTTT. Its translation: CGTRQDWGEAFF.

The chain carries TRBV18 and TRBJ1-6; D gene uncertain. V lost 3 bases to trimming and J lost 5 bases, with 11 bases between them. This CDR3 is built from 15 residues. Germline V lookup: CDR1 KGHSH, CDR2 LQKENI. The CDR3 here is CASSPRQADNSPLHF. The CDR3 DNA is TGTGCCAGCTCACCCCGGCAGGCCGATAATTCACCCCTCCACTTT.

The chain has TRBV4-2 and TRBJ1-2, with D uncertain. CDR1 and CDR2 from the germline V gene are LGHNA and YNFKEQ. V lost 0 bases, J lost 0 bases, and 11 bases lay in between. The CDR3 has 16 amino acids. CDR3 sequence (DNA): TGTGCCAGCAGCCAAGATCAGTCGAAAGCTAACTATGGCTACACCTTC. It yields the protein CASSQDQSKANYGYTF.

This clone was observed once. The chain employs TRBV25-1 and TRBJ1-6; a possible D gene is TRBD1 (5 bases). Per the germline V gene, CDR1 is MGHDK and CDR2 is SYGVNS. The V and J ends lost 0 bases and 7 bases respectively, with 13 bases between them. This CDR3 has 16 amino acids. Written as DNA, the CDR3 is TGTGCCAGCAGTGAATACGTAGGGGAATCAAATTCACCCCTCCACTTT. Amino acids: CASSEYVGESNSPLHF.

The V gene is TRBV19, the J gene TRBJ2-3, with TRBD1 as a possible D gene (6 bases). Germline V CDR1 and CDR2: LNHDA, SQIVND (reference sequence). The CDR3 totals 15 residues. Trimming shortened V by 6 bases and J by 2 bases, and 15 bases separated the two germline ends. CDR3 bases: TGTGCCAGTAGACCACCCGGACAGCTCACAGATACGCAGTATTTT. Translation gives CASRPPGQLTDTQYF.

This chain's CDR3 is CASSLSSYGYTF. The CDR3, as DNA: TGTGCCAGCAGTTTATCGAGCTATGGCTACACCTTC. This chain links TRBV12-3 or TRBV12-4 with TRBJ1-2; D is undetermined. The CDR3 spans 12 residues. Between the trimmed V and J ends, which lost 2 bases and 4 bases, there was a span of 5 bases.

The rearrangement joins TRBV11-1 to TRBJ1-1, with 7 bases that match TRBD1. This CDR3 has 16 residues. Looked up from germline, CDR1 is SGHAT and CDR2 is FQDESV (reference sequence). The J segment lost 4 bases and the V segment lost 5 bases, leaving 13 bases of the junction unmatched. The CDR3 region is CASSAAGTVYFTEAFF. CDR3 in DNA: TGTGCCAGCAGCGCGGCCGGGACAGTTTATTTCACTGAAGCTTTCTTT.

The chain employs TRBV19 and TRBJ2-4; weak D call: TRBD1 (9 bases). The CDR3 consists of 15 residues. Germline V gene sequence: CDR1 LNHDA, CDR2 SQIVND (reference sequence). The V end was cut by 3 bases, the J end by 8 bases, with 17 bases between. The CDR3 DNA is TGTGCCAGTAGTATCGGGGGGGACAGGGCGGACATTCAGTACTTC. Translation gives CASSIGGDRADIQYF.

The V call is TRBV3-1 (or the pseudogene TRBV3-2), the J call TRBJ2-1; 10 bases align to TRBD2. This CDR3 is 15 amino acids long. Germline V gene sequence: CDR1 LGHDT, CDR2 YNNKEL (reference sequence). V lost 0 bases to trimming and J lost 4 bases; unmatched junction nucleotides: 0. For the CDR3, the DNA is TGTGCCAGCAGCCAAGAAGCGGGGGGGTACAATGAGCAGTTCTTC. Translating it yields CASSQEAGGYNEQFF.

This clone was recorded once. The chain is built from TRBV2 and TRBJ1-4; 9 bases are shared with TRBD1. Per the germline V gene, CDR1 is SNHLY and CDR2 is FYNNEI. The CDR3 sequence is 16 residues long. After removal of 5 bases from V and 5 bases from J, the junction contained 9 bases not matched to a gene. The CDR3 reads CASSNRRGQGNEKLFF. For the CDR3, the DNA is TGTGCCAGCAGTAATCGTCGGGGACAGGGAAATGAAAAACTGTTTTTT.

This chain links TRBV27 with TRBJ2-7; a weak D match, TRBD1 (6 bases). The CDR3 extends over 14 amino acids. V dropped 4 bases and J dropped 4 bases, with 14 bases sitting between them. CDR1 and CDR2 from the germline V gene are MNHEY and SMNVEV (reference sequence). CDR3 nucleotides: TGTGCCAGCAGTTATGACAGGTCAGGGTACGAGCAGTACTTC. Its protein is CASSYDRSGYEQYF.

The chain employs TRBV18 and TRBJ2-7; 7 nucleotides match TRBD2. The V and J ends lost 5 bases and 5 bases, in that order; junction bases with no gene match: 12. The germline V gene has CDR1 KGHSH and CDR2 LQKENI. This CDR3 is built from 15 residues. The CDR3 loop is CASSTALGGMNEQYF. CDR3 in DNA: TGTGCCAGCTCAACCGCCCTCGGGGGGATGAACGAGCAGTACTTC.

CDR3 sequence: CASSLWTGKNTEAFF. The CDR3 DNA reads as TGTGCCAGCAGTTTATGGACAGGGAAGAACACTGAAGCTTTCTTT. This sequence joins TRBV27 and TRBJ1-1, with 8 bases aligning to TRBD1. The germline V gene has CDR1 MNHEY and CDR2 SMNVEV (reference sequence). The J segment lost 1 base and the V segment lost 1 base, leaving 2 bases of the junction unmatched. This CDR3 region has 15 residues.

This sequence joins TRBV7-2 and TRBJ2-2, with 8 bases matching TRBD1. The J segment lost 7 bases and the V segment lost 2 bases, leaving 12 bases of the junction unmatched. Germline loops: CDR1 SGHTA, CDR2 FQGNSA. The CDR3 is made up of 17 amino acids. CDR3 coding DNA: TGTGCCAGCAGCTTATGGATACCTACAGGGGGGTTCGGGGAGCTGTTTTTT. Protein sequence: CASSLWIPTGGFGELFF.

V and J are TRBV9 and TRBJ1-2; D call uncertain. Trimming removed 3 bases from V and 4 bases from J, with 16 bases in between. The CDR3 has 15 residues. Germline lookup yields CDR1 SGDLS and CDR2 YYNGEE. The CDR3 sequence: CASSAAGSSSYGYTF. CDR3 DNA sequence: TGTGCCAGCAGCGCCGCCGGGTCCAGCAGCTATGGCTACACCTTC. Together with reference TRBV9 and TRBJ1-2, the CDR3 gives the full variable domain: DSGVTQTPKHLITATGQRVTLRCSPRSGDLSVYWYQQSLDQGLQFLIQYYNGEERAKGNILERFSAQQFPDLHSELNLSSLELGDSALYFCASSAAGSSSYGYTFGSGTRLTVV.

The V gene is TRBV19, the J gene TRBJ2-1, with D possibly being TRBD2 (5 bases). CDR1 is LNHDA and CDR2 is SQIVND in the germline V gene (reference sequence). This CDR3 comprises 14 residues. Trimming left V 4 bases short and J 5 bases short, with 12 bases between. The CDR3 spells CASSKGSGNNEQFF. CDR3 nucleotide sequence: TGTGCCAGTAGTAAGGGAAGCGGAAACAATGAGCAGTTCTTC.

This chain uses TRBV24-1 with TRBJ1-3; D is perhaps TRBD1 (6 bases). The CDR3 runs to 15 residues. Germline V lookup: CDR1 KGHDR, CDR2 SFDVKD. CDR3 sequence reads: CARAGVYGMGNTIYF. In DNA, the CDR3 is TGTGCTCGGGCAGGGGTCTACGGGATGGGAAACACCATATATTTT.

V and J are TRBV6-5 and TRBJ2-7; D perhaps matches TRBD2 (5 bases). Germline V lookup: CDR1 MNHEY, CDR2 SVGAGI. This CDR3 spans 12 amino acids. Trimming shortened V by 5 bases and J by 4 bases, and 9 bases separated the two germline ends. CDR3 DNA sequence: TGTGCCAGCAGTCCGACGGGATACGAGCAGTACTTC. Amino acid sequence: CASSPTGYEQYF.

DNA for the CDR3: TGTGCCAGCAGCTTGTCGGGGGGGAGAAAAGAGACCCAGTACTTC. Encoded protein: CASSLSGGRKETQYF. The genes are TRBV5-4 and TRBJ2-5; TRBD2 matches at 8 bases. The CDR3 is made up of 15 amino acids. The ends lost 1 base at V and 3 bases at J; junction bases unmatched: 5. Germline lookup yields CDR1 SGHNT and CDR2 YYREEE (reference sequence).

This clone was counted only a few times. The chain links TRBV28 to TRBJ2-7; 9 bases agree with TRBD1. Per germline, CDR1 MDHEN and CDR2 SYDVKM. Trimming took 5 bases from V and 7 from J; bases not matched to a gene: 9. The CDR3 length is 14 residues. For the CDR3, the DNA is TGTGCCAGCAGTCTGGGACAGGGATCGAGGGAGCAGTACTTC. This encodes CASSLGQGSREQYF.

This clone was picked up a small number of times. Other DNA sequences in the sample encode the same CDR3. The chain is built from TRBV28 and TRBJ1-3, with D perhaps matching TRBD1 (6 bases). Trimming removed 4 bases at V and 9 bases at J, with 22 bases between. This CDR3 region has 16 residues. The germline V gene encodes CDR1 MDHEN and CDR2 SYDVKM. CDR3 loop: CASSSLPAGRGGTIYF. Written as DNA, the CDR3 is TGTGCCAGCAGTTCCCTCCCGGCAGGGAGGGGGGGCACCATATATTTT.